What follows describes a single T cell receptor beta chain. The CDR3 totals 15 residues. V dropped 1 base and J dropped 7; count of bases not matched to a gene: 4. From germline, CDR1 is SEHNR and CDR2 FQNEAQ (reference sequence). The data stem from a study of early T cells in non-severe SARS-CoV-2 infection. The TCR library protocol attached unique molecular identifiers to the individual cDNA molecules. From the 5' RACE reads, TCRdb called clonotypes with MiXCR, one entry per CDR3 protein. The sample yields tens of thousands of distinct CDR3 sequences, roughly 4% seen once. The material sequenced was whole blood. The source is an adult who was a healthcare worker with PCR-confirmed SARS-CoV-2 infection or an uninfected control (not recorded which). The V gene is TRBV7-9, the J gene TRBJ1-4, with TRBD1 identical over 9 bases. CDR3 sequence: CASSLDRGPTEKLFF. The CDR3 coding sequence is TGTGCCAGCAGCTTAGACAGGGGGCCTACTGAAAAACTGTTTTTT.